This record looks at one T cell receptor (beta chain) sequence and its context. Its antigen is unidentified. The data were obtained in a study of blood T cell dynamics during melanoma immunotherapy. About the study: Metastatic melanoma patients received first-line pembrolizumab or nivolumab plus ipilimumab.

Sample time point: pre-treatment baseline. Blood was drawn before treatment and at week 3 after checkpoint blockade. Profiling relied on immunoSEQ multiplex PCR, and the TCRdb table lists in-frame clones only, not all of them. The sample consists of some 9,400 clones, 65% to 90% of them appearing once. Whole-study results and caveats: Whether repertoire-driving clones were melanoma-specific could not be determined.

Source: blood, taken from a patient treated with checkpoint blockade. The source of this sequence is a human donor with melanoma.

The chain's CDR3 is CASTPLERRGREKLFF. In DNA, the CDR3 is TGTGCCAGTACCCCACTGGAACGCCGGGGTCGCGAAAAACTGTTTTTT. The chain links TRBV19 to TRBJ1-4; D gene uncertain. CDR1 LNHDA and CDR2 SQIVND come from the germline V gene (reference sequence). The CDR3 loop spans 16 amino acids. V shed 7 bases and J shed 8 bases, with 23 bases lying between them.